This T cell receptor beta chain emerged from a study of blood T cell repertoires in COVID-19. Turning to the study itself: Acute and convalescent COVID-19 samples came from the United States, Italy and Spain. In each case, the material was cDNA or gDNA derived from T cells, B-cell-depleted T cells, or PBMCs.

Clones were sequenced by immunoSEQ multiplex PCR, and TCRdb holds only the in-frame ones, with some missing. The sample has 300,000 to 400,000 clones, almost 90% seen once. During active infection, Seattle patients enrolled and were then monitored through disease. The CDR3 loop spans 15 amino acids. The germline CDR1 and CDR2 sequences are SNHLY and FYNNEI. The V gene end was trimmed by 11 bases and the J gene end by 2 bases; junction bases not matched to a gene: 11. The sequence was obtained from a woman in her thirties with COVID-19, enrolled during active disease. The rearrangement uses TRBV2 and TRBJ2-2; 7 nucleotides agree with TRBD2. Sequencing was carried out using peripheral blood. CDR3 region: CAGKATSLNTGELFF. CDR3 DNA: TGTGCCGGAAAGGCGACTAGCTTAAACACCGGGGAGCTGTTTTTT.